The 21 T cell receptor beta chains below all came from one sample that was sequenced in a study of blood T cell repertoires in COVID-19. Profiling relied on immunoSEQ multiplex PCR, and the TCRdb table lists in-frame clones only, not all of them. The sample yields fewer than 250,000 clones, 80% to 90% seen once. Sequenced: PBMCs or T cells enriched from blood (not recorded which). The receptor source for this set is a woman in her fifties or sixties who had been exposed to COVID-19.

The chain's CDR3 is CASRGGGRYYEQYF. The DNA for the CDR3 is TGTGCCAGCAGGGGCGGGGGGAGATACTACGAGCAGTACTTC. The chain is built from TRBV2 and TRBJ2-7, with TRBD2 matching 8 bases. The CDR3 covers 14 residues. Germline V gene data show CDR1 as SNHLY and CDR2 as FYNNEI. V was pared by 6 bases and J by 3 bases, with 7 bases of the junction left unmatched.

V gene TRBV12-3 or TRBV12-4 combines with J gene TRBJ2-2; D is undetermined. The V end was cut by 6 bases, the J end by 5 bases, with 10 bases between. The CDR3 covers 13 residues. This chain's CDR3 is CASRSEFTGELFF. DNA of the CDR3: TGTGCCAGCAGATCAGAATTTACCGGGGAGCTGTTTTTT.

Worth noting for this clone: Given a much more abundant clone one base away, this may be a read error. CDR3 region: CASRVGGQGAPGELFF. The CDR3 bases are TGTGCCAGCAGGGTTGGGGGACAGGGGGCCCCCGGGGAGCTGTTTTTT. The V gene is TRBV5-4, the J gene TRBJ2-2; 12 bases are a match to TRBD1. The germline V gene has CDR1 SGHNT and CDR2 YYREEE (reference sequence). This CDR3 is 16 amino acids long. J was trimmed by 6 bases and V by 5 bases; bases with no gene match: 8.

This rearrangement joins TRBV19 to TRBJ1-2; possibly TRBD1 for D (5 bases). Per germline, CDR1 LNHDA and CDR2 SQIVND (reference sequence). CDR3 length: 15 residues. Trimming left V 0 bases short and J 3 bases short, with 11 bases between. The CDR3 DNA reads TGTGCCAGTAGTATAGATCGCAGGGCCCACTATGGCTACACCTTC. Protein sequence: CASSIDRRAHYGYTF.

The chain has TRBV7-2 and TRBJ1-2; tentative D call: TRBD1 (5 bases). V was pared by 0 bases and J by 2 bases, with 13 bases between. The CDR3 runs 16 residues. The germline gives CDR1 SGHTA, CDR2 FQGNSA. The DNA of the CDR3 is TGTGCCAGCAGCTTAGCGCTGGGGGGGACCAACTATGGCTACACCTTC. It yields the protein CASSLALGGTNYGYTF.

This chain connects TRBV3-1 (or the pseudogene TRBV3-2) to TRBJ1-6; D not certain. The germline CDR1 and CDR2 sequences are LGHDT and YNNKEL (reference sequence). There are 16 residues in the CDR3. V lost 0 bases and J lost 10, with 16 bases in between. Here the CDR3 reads CASSQDREAFGSPLHF. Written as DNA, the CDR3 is TGTGCCAGCAGCCAAGATCGGGAGGCCTTTGGGTCACCCCTCCACTTT.

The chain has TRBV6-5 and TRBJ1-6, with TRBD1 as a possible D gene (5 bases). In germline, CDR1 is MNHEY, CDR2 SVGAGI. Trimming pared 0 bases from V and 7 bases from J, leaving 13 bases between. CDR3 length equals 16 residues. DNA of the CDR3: TGTGCCAGCAGTTACTCGATAGGGGAAGGGAATTCACCCCTCCACTTT. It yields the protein CASSYSIGEGNSPLHF.

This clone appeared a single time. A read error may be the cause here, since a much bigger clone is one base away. CDR3 coding DNA: TGTGCCAGCAGCCAAGGCGGGAACACTGAAGCTTTCTTT. It encodes CASSQGGNTEAFF. The chain combines TRBV3-1 (or the pseudogene TRBV3-2) with TRBJ1-1; no clear D gene. Between the trimmed V and J ends, which lost 1 base and 1 base, there was a span of 4 bases. The CDR3 is 13 residues long. Germline V gene lookup returns CDR1 LGHDT and CDR2 YNNKEL (reference sequence).

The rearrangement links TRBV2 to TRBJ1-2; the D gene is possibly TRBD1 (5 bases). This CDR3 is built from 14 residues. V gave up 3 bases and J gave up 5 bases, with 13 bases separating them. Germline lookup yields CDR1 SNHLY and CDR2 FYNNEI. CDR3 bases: TGTGCCAGCAGTGAGGCGCCGGGGGGGTATGGCTACACCTTC. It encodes CASSEAPGGYGYTF. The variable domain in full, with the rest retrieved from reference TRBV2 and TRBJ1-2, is EPEVTQTPSHQVTQMGQEVILRCVPISNHLYFYWYRQILGQKVEFLVSFYNNEISEKSEIFDDQFSVERPDGSNFTLKIRSTKLEDSAMYFCASSEAPGGYGYTFGSGTRLTVV.

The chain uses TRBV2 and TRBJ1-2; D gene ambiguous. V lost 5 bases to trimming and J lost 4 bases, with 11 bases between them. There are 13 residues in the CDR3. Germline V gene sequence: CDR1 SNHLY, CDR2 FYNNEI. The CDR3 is CASSLGLFYGYTF. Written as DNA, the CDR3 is TGTGCCAGCAGTCTTGGACTTTTCTATGGCTACACCTTC.

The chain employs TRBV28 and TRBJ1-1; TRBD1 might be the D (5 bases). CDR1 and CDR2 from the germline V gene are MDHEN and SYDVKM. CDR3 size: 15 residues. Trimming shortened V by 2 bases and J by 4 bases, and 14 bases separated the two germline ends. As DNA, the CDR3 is TGTGCCAGCAGTTTAACGGGGGGTCGGAGCACTGAAGCTTTCTTT. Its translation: CASSLTGGRSTEAFF.

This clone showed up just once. The DNA for the CDR3 is TGTGCCAGCAGTTTACCCGGAGGATCTGAAGCTTTCTTT. It codes for CASSLPGGSEAFF. This chain joins TRBV27 and TRBJ1-1; D remains unclear. Germline V gives CDR1 MNHEY, CDR2 SMNVEV (reference sequence). V gave up 2 bases and J gave up 6 bases, with 10 bases separating them. This CDR3 has 13 residues.

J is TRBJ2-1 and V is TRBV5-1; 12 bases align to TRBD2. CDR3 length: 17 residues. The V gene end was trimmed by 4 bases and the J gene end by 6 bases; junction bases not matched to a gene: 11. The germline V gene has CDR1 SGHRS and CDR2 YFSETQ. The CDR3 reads CASSHRTSGAKGNEQFF. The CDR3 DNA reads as TGCGCCAGCAGCCACAGGACTAGCGGGGCGAAGGGCAATGAGCAGTTCTTC.

CDR3 region: CASSIPRGETQYF. The CDR3 region has the DNA TGTGCCAGCAGCATACCTAGGGGGGAGACCCAGTACTTC. This chain joins TRBV7-8 and TRBJ2-5; D possibly corresponds to TRBD1 (6 bases). Trimming stripped 5 bases from V and 5 bases from J, with 12 bases between. Germline values: CDR1 SGHVS, CDR2 FQNEAQ. The CDR3 sequence is 13 residues long. Filled out from reference TRBV7-8 and TRBJ2-5, the complete variable domain reads GAGVSQSPRYKVAKRGQDVALRCDPISGHVSLFWYQQALGQGPEFLTYFQNEAQLDKSGLPSDRFFAERPEGSVSTLKIQRTQQEDSAVYLCASSIPRGETQYFGPGTRLLVL.

The CDR3 DNA reads as TGTGCCAGCAGTTACTCGCGCCTGAATGAAAAACTGTTTTTT. It translates to CASSYSRLNEKLFF. V is TRBV6-5 and J is TRBJ1-4, with no clear D. This CDR3 has 14 residues. CDR1 is MNHEY, CDR2 SVGAGI, per germline. Trimming pared 0 bases from V and 5 bases from J, leaving 7 bases between.

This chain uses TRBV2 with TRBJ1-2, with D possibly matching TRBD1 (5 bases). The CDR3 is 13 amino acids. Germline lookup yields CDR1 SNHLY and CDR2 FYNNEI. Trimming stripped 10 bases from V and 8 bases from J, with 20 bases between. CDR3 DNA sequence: TGTGCCATCCAGGGAGGGCAGTGGGGAGGCTACACCTTC. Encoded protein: CAIQGGQWGGYTF. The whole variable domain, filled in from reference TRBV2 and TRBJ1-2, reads EPEVTQTPSHQVTQMGQEVILRCVPISNHLYFYWYRQILGQKVEFLVSFYNNEISEKSEIFDDQFSVERPDGSNFTLKIRSTKLEDSAMYFCAIQGGQWGGYTFGSGTRLTVV.

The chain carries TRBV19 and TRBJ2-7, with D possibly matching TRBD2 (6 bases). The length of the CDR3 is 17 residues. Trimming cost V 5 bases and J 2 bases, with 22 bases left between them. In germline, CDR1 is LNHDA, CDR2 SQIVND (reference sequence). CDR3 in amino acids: CASSPRPDHTGAYEQYF. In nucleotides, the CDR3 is TGTGCCAGTAGTCCCCGCCCGGACCACACGGGGGCCTACGAGCAGTACTTC.

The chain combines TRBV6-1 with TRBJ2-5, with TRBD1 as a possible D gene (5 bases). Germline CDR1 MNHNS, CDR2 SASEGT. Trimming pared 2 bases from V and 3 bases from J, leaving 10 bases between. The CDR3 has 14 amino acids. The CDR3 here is CASSESPGKETQYF. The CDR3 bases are TGTGCCAGCAGTGAATCGCCAGGGAAAGAGACCCAGTACTTC.

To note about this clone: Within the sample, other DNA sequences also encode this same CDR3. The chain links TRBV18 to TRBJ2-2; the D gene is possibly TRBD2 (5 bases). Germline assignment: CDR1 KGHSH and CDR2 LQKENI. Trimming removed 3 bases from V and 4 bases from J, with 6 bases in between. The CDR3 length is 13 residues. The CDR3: CASSPRGTGELFF. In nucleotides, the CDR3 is TGTGCCAGCTCACCCCGGGGCACCGGGGAGCTGTTTTTT.

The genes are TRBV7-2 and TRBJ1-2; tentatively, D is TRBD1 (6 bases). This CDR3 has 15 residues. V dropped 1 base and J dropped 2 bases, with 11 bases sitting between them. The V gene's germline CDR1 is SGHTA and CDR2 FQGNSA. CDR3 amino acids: CASSLGQGRNYGYTF. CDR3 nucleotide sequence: TGTGCCAGCAGCTTAGGGCAGGGGAGAAACTATGGCTACACCTTC.

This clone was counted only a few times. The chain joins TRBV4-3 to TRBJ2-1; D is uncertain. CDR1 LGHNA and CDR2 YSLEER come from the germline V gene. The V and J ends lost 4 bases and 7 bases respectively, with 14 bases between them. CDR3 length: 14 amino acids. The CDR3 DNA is TGCGCCAGCAGCCCTAATTTCTATGGTAATGAGCAGTTCTTC. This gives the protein CASSPNFYGNEQFF.